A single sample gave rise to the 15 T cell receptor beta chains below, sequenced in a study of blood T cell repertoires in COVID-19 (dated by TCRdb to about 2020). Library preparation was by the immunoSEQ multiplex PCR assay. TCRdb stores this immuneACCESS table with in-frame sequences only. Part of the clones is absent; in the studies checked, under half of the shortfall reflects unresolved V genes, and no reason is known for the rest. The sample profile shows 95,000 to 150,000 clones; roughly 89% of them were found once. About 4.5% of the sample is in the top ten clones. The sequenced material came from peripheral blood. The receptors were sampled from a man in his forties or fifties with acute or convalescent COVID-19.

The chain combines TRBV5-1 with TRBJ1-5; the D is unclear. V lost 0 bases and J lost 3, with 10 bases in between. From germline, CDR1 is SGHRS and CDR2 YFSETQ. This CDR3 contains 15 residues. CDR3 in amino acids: CASSLDGDVNQPQHF. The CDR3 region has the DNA TGCGCCAGCAGCTTGGACGGGGATGTCAATCAGCCCCAGCATTTT.

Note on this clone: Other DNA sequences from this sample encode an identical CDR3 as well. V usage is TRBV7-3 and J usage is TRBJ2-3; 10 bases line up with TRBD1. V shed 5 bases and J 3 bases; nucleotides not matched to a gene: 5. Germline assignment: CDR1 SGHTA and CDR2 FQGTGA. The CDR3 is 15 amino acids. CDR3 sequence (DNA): TGTGCCAGCAGCCCAGACAGGGGGCGAACAGATACGCAGTATTTT. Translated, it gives CASSPDRGRTDTQYF.

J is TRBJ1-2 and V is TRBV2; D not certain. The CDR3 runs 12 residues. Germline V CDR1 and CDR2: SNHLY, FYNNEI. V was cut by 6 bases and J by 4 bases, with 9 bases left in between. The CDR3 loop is CASRTGAYGYTF. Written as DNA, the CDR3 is TGTGCCAGCAGAACCGGAGCCTATGGCTACACCTTC.

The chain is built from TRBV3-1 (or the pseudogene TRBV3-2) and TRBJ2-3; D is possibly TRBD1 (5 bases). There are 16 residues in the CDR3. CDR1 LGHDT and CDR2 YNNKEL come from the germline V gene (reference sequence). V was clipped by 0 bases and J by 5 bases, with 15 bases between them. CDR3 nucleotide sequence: TGTGCCAGCAGCCAAGAAGGGGTGATTAATCAAGATACGCAGTATTTT. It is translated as CASSQEGVINQDTQYF.

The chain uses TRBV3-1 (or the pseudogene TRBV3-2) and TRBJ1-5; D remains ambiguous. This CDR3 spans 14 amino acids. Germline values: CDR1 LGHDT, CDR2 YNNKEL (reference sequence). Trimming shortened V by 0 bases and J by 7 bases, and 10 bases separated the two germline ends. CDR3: CASSQDFSGQPQHF. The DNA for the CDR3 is TGTGCCAGCAGCCAAGACTTCTCCGGGCAGCCCCAGCATTTT.

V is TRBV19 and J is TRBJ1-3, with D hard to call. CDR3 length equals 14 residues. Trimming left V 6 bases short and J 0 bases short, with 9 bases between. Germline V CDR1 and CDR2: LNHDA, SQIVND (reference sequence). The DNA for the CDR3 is TGTGCCAGTAGCCCCGTTAACTCTGGAAACACCATATATTTT. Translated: CASSPVNSGNTIYF.

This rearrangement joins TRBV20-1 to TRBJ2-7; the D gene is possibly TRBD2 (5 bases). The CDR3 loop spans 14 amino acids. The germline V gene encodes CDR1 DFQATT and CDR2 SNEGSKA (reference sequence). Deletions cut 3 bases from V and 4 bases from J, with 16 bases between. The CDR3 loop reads CSASPGGGLYEQYF. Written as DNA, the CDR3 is TGCAGTGCTAGTCCTGGAGGAGGCTTGTACGAGCAGTACTTC.

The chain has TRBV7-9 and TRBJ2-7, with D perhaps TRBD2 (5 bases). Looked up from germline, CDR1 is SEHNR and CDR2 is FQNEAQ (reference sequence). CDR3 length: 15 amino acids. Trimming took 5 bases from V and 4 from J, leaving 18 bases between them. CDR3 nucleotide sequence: TGTGCCAGCAGCCCATGGGGAGCGACATCATACGAGCAGTACTTC. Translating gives CASSPWGATSYEQYF.

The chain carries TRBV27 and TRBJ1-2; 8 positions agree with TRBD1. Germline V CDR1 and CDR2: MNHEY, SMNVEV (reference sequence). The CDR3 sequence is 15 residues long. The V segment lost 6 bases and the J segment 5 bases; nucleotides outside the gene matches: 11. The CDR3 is CASSWTGSLSYGYTF. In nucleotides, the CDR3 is TGTGCCAGCAGCTGGACAGGGTCCCTGTCTTATGGCTACACCTTC.

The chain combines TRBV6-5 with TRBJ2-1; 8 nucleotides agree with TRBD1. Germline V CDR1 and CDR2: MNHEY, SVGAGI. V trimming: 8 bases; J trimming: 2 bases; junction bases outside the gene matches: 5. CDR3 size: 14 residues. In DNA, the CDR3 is TGTGCCAGCCGGAGACAGGGGACCTACAATGAGCAGTTCTTC. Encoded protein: CASRRQGTYNEQFF.

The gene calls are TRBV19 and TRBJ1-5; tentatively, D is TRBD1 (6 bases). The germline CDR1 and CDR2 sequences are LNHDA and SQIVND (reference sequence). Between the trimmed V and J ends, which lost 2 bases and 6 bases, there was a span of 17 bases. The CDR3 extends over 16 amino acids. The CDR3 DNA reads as TGTGCCAGTAGTATATCCGGGGGGCTGGAAGGTCAGCCCCAGCATTTT. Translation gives CASSISGGLEGQPQHF.

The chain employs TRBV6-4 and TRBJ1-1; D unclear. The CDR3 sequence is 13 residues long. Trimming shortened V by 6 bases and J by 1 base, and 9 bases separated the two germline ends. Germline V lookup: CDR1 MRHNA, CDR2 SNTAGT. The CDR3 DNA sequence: TGTGCCAGCAGCCAACAGCCGAACACTGAAGCTTTCTTT. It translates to CASSQQPNTEAFF.

The chain's CDR3 is CALRLAGRNEQFF. The CDR3 bases are TGTGCCTTGAGACTAGCGGGACGCAATGAGCAGTTCTTC. V and J are TRBV30 and TRBJ2-1, with TRBD2 matching over 11 bases. This CDR3 is built from 13 residues. Losses at the gene ends were 7 bases for V and 6 bases for J; bases not matched to a gene: 5. CDR1 is GTSNPN, CDR2 SVGIG, per germline (reference sequence).

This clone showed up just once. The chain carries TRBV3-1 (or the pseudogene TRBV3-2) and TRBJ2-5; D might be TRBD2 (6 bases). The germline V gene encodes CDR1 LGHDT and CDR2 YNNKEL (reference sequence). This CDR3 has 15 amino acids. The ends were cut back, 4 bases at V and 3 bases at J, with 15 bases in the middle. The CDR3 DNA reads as TGTGCCAGCAGCCGACCCTGGGTAGCGGAAGAGACCCAGTACTTC. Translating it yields CASSRPWVAEETQYF.

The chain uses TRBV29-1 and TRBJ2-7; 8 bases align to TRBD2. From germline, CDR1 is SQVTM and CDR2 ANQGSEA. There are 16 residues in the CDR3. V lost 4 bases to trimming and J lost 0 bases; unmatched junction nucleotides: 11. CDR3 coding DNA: TGCAGCGTTGTTGCGTCTCCGGGAGGGAGCTCCTACGAGCAGTACTTC. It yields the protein CSVVASPGGSSYEQYF.